This TCR beta chain is from a study of siplizumab effects on memory and regulatory T cells (dated by TCRdb to the late 2010s). Background on the whole study: The effect of the anti-CD2 antibody siplizumab on alloreactive T-cell subsets was examined in allogeneic mixed lymphocyte reactions constructed from human PBMCs. Summary of the overall study and its limitations: Whether proliferating Tregs from siplizumab cultures actually had suppressive function was not functionally confirmed. Siplizumab significantly reduced the cumulative frequency of alloreactive sequences traceable to unstimulated CD4+ memory T cells. Because sequences at frequencies below about 10^-5 were poorly captured, only a minor fraction of alloreactive clones could be mapped back to unstimulated subsets. A naive or memory phenotype could not be assigned to roughly 80-95% of proliferating CD4+ or CD8+ clones. Unstimulated naive T cells appeared to be more diverse than memory T cells, and naive cells seemed to make a substantial contribution to the alloresponse. Among mappable alloreactive CD4+ clones, the Treg-derived fraction averaged approximately 63% with siplizumab versus 25% to 30% in control reactions.

This clone was picked up one time. Its antigen specificity is not known. Nothing much larger sits one base from this clone, and base qualities are not available. CDR1 and CDR2 (SEHNR, FQNEAQ) derive from the germline V gene (reference sequence). V and J are trimmed by 4 bases and 5 bases, and the gene matches miss 5 bases of the junction. The CDR3 goes from the cysteine to the phenylalanine over 14 residues. The DNA shown is the 42-base CDR3, in frame from base 1. The method behind the library was the immunoSEQ multiplex PCR assay. The deep sequencing platform assayed around 10^5 TCR templates per sample. Genomic DNA extracted from sorted T cells was used for TCRbeta CDR3 sequencing. The authors processed their data as follows. The R programming language was used for clonal analysis of TCRbeta CDR3 data. Comparing unstimulated samples against CFSE-low samples taken after the reaction was how alloreactive CD4+ and CD8+ clones were defined. By matching sequences to the repertoires of sorted unstimulated Treg and non-Treg cells, each alloreactive CD4+ clone was assigned a regulatory or non-regulatory origin. TCRdb carries this immuneACCESS record with in-frame sequences only. Its versions omit some clonotypes, under half of them owing to an unresolved V gene in the studies checked, with the rest unexplained. V and J calls and clone size are copied from that table; D and trimming were computed from the DNA. This sample comprises about 64,000 clones, about 96% of them detected only once. In total, the top ten clones hold 0.095% of the sample.

In a few donor pairs, further sequencing was done on unstimulated CD8+ naive, CD4+ memory, CD8+ TEMRA, CD4+ naive and CD8+ effector memory subsets. Sorted unstimulated T cells and proliferating T cells recovered from mixed lymphocyte reactions underwent TCRbeta CDR3 sequencing. Fresh whole blood from ten to eleven HLA-typed healthy donors served as the source for isolating PBMCs. The origin of this receptor is a human donor in good health. This chain joins TRBV7-9 to TRBJ2-5, and TRBD2 aligns with 9 junction nucleotides. Sample: naive CD8+ T cells sorted from blood. In light of the paper, this sample's cell subset or site label describes: unstimulated naive T cells. The nucleotide sequence is given as TGTGCCAGCAGCTCGGGACTAGCTGCCGAGACCCAGTACTTC. Its amino acids are CASSSGLAAETQYF.